This passage covers 17 T cell receptor beta chains from one sample sequenced in a study of shared clonotypes between healthy human individuals. The method was immunoSEQ multiplex PCR; TCRdb's version includes in-frame clones alone and lacks a portion of them. The sample lists millions of clones; approximately 95% were seen once. Material: naive CD4+ T cells from PBMCs. The sample's subset: CD45RA+ positively selected. The receptor source for this set is a young man in good health. Some clones in this sample may be carry-over from other donors' samples.

The rearrangement joins TRBV5-6 to TRBJ1-2; D gene unclear. This CDR3 has 16 amino acids. The germline V gene has CDR1 SGHDT and CDR2 YYEEEE. V dropped 0 bases and J dropped 4 bases, with 16 bases sitting between them. CDR3 residues: CASSLAKGAYGYGYTF. The DNA of the CDR3 is TGTGCCAGCAGCTTGGCCAAGGGTGCTTATGGCTATGGCTACACCTTC.

The chain couples TRBV30 to TRBJ2-7; TRBD2 matches at 9 bases. V was clipped by 5 bases and J by 1 base; unmatched bases: 9. Germline-derived CDR1 and CDR2 are GTSNPN and SVGIG (reference sequence). The CDR3 is made up of 15 amino acids. The DNA for the CDR3 is TGTGCCTGGGGGTTAGCGGGAGCCCCGTCCTACGAGCAGTACTTC. Residues: CAWGLAGAPSYEQYF.

The V and J genes are TRBV5-1 and TRBJ2-3; D possibly matches TRBD1 or TRBD2 (5 bases each). Per the germline V gene, CDR1 is SGHRS and CDR2 is YFSETQ. The CDR3 spans 13 residues. The V gene lost 9 bases and the J gene lost 2 bases, with 13 bases spanning the gap. CDR3 nucleotide sequence: TGCGCCACCCGGGACGGGCTCACAGATACGCAGTATTTT. Its protein is CATRDGLTDTQYF. Filled out from reference TRBV5-1 and TRBJ2-3, the complete variable domain reads KAGVTQTPRYLIKTRGQQVTLSCSPISGHRSVSWYQQTPGQGLQFLFEYFSETQRNKGNFPGRFSGRQFSNSRSEMNVSTLELGDSALYLCATRDGLTDTQYFGPGTRLTVL.

The V call is TRBV9, the J call TRBJ2-5; possibly TRBD1 for D (6 bases). V was shortened by 4 bases and J by 4 bases, with 17 bases between the two germline ends. CDR1 is SGDLS and CDR2 is YYNGEE in the germline V gene. The CDR3 runs 15 residues. CDR3 DNA: TGTGCCAGCAGCAAAGGGGGTTCAGGGTTAGAGACCCAGTACTTC. It yields the protein CASSKGGSGLETQYF.

The rearrangement joins TRBV11-2 to TRBJ2-5; the D is unclear. The CDR3 runs to 12 residues. V dropped 3 bases and J dropped 10 bases, with 12 bases sitting between them. The germline gives CDR1 SGHAT, CDR2 FQNNGV. CDR3 sequence: CASSFPRASQYF. The CDR3 bases are TGTGCCAGCAGCTTCCCCAGAGCGAGCCAGTACTTC.

This clone was seen only a few times. The rearrangement joins TRBV28 to TRBJ1-5; D is undetermined. The CDR3 length is 11 residues. V lost 8 bases, J lost 8 bases, and 10 bases lay in between. The germline CDR1 and CDR2 sequences are MDHEN and SYDVKM. CDR3 sequence (DNA): TGTGCCAGCCGTCGGTTAGAGCCCCAGCATTTT. This codes for CASRRLEPQHF. Variable domain in full (rest from reference TRBV28 and TRBJ1-5): DVKVTQSSRYLVKRTGEKVFLECVQDMDHENMFWYRQDPGLGLRLIYFSYDVKMKEKGDIPEGYSVSREKKERFSLILESASTNQTSMYLCASRRLEPQHFGDGTRLSIL.

Regarding this clone: The same CDR3 is also encoded by other DNA sequences in this sample. V gene TRBV10-3 combines with J gene TRBJ2-5; D unclear. The CDR3 has 15 amino acids. Germline V CDR1 and CDR2: ENHRY, SYGVKD. V lost 0 bases, J lost 1 base, and 9 bases lay in between. The CDR3 DNA follows: TGTGCCATCAGTGAGTCTGTTGGGGTCCAAGAGACCCAGTACTTC. It is translated as CAISESVGVQETQYF.

This clone came up a few times. This chain uses TRBV16 with TRBJ1-1, with D uncertain. The V and J ends lost 1 base and 6 bases respectively, with 15 bases between them. This CDR3 contains 15 residues. Germline V lookup: CDR1 KGHSY, CDR2 FQNENV. This CDR3 reads CASSQFSPPLAEAFF. The CDR3 DNA is TGTGCCAGCAGCCAATTCTCCCCTCCTTTGGCTGAAGCTTTCTTT.

The chain uses TRBV4-1 and TRBJ2-4; TRBD2 aligns across 8 bases. Looked up from germline, CDR1 is MGHRA and CDR2 is YSYEKL. The trim removed 2 bases at V and 7 bases at J, leaving 7 bases unmatched. CDR3 size: 15 residues. CDR3 DNA: TGCGCCAGCAGCCAATTAGCGGGATTCTCCAACATTCAGTACTTC. Encoded protein: CASSQLAGFSNIQYF.

The rearrangement uses TRBV7-2 and TRBJ2-2, with D hard to call. Germline-derived CDR1 and CDR2 are SGHTA and FQGNSA. V was pared by 5 bases and J by 0 bases, with 13 bases between. This CDR3 spans 16 amino acids. This CDR3 is CASSDPPVANTGELFF. Here the CDR3 DNA reads TGTGCCAGCAGCGACCCTCCGGTGGCGAACACCGGGGAGCTGTTTTTT.

Worth noting for this clone: Different DNA sequences within this sample yield the same CDR3. The chain recombines TRBV30 with TRBJ2-1; D is undetermined. Trimming stripped 2 bases from V and 3 bases from J, with 5 bases between. The CDR3 extends over 12 amino acids. Per the germline V gene, CDR1 is GTSNPN and CDR2 is SVGIG (reference sequence). The CDR3 reads CAWSTGYNEQFF. In DNA form, the CDR3 reads TGTGCCTGGAGTACTGGCTACAATGAGCAGTTCTTC.

The rearrangement joins TRBV10-3 to TRBJ2-5; 14 nucleotides align to TRBD2. With V trimmed by 6 bases and J by 3 bases, 6 bases remained unmatched. The CDR3 totals 16 residues. Germline V CDR1 and CDR2: ENHRY, SYGVKD. The CDR3 sequence: CAISQGLAGGEETQYF. For the CDR3, the DNA is TGTGCCATCAGCCAAGGACTAGCGGGAGGAGAAGAGACCCAGTACTTC.

The V gene is TRBV5-1, the J gene TRBJ2-7, with D perhaps matching TRBD1 (5 bases). CDR1 and CDR2 (germline): SGHRS, YFSETQ. V shed 1 base and J shed 2 bases, with 13 bases lying between them. The CDR3 has 15 residues. The CDR3 nucleotides read TGCGCCAGCAGCTTGCCCCAGGGTCAAACCTACGAGCAGTACTTC. This gives the protein CASSLPQGQTYEQYF.

Here the CDR3 DNA reads TGTGCCATCAGGGGACAGGGGTACACTGAAGCTTTCTTT. Its protein is CAIRGQGYTEAFF. The gene calls are TRBV10-3 and TRBJ1-1, with TRBD1 matching over 10 bases. The ends lost 6 bases at V and 3 bases at J; junction bases unmatched: 1. Germline CDR1 ENHRY, CDR2 SYGVKD. The CDR3 contains 13 residues.

The J gene is TRBJ2-7, the V gene TRBV28, with 11 nucleotides matching TRBD1. The germline gives CDR1 MDHEN, CDR2 SYDVKM. The CDR3 is 14 residues long. The J segment lost 7 bases and the V segment lost 5 bases, leaving 7 bases of the junction unmatched. The CDR3 reads CASSAGQGAWEQYF. The CDR3 DNA reads as TGTGCCAGCAGTGCCGGACAGGGGGCTTGGGAGCAGTACTTC.

A note on this clone: Other nucleotide sequences in the sample specify the same CDR3. The chain links TRBV5-1 to TRBJ2-5; 11 nucleotides agree with TRBD2. The V segment lost 3 bases and the J segment 3 bases; nucleotides outside the gene matches: 4. This CDR3 has 15 residues. Germline lookup yields CDR1 SGHRS and CDR2 YFSETQ. The CDR3 reads CASSSGTSGEETQYF. CDR3 sequence (DNA): TGCGCCAGCAGCTCCGGGACTAGCGGTGAAGAGACCCAGTACTTC.

The CDR3, as DNA: TGTGCCAGCAGGAGTACAGACTCTGGAAACACCATATATTTT. Translating it yields CASRSTDSGNTIYF. The rearrangement links TRBV7-9 to TRBJ1-3; D is undetermined. V was clipped by 6 bases and J by 0 bases, with 9 bases between them. The CDR3 consists of 14 residues. Looked up from germline, CDR1 is SEHNR and CDR2 is FQNEAQ (reference sequence).